This T cell receptor (beta chain) appears in the sequencing data of a study of T cell repertoires in cytomegalovirus infection. As regards this clonotype: Its antigen is unidentified.

MiXCR, run by TCRdb on the reads, gives a single entry per CDR3 protein. This sample has about 900,000 distinct CDR3 sequences, with around 29% found just once. The germline V gene has CDR1 SGHVS and CDR2 FNYEAQ. V lost 5 bases to trimming and J lost 0 bases, with 13 bases between them. This CDR3 is built from 15 residues. This TCR was sampled from a human donor in good health (CMV status not recorded). Some clones in this sample may be carry-over from other donors' samples. J is TRBJ2-5 and V is TRBV7-6, with D perhaps being TRBD1 or TRBD2 (5 bases each). Source: cultured CD8+ T cells from PBMCs, taken from culture after CMV antigen stimulation. CDR3 residues: CASSPRWGNQETQYF. As DNA, the CDR3 is TGTGCCAGCAGCCCCAGATGGGGGAACCAAGAGACCCAGTACTTC.